This note documents a single T cell receptor beta chain sequence. This clonotype was seen many times. Its antigen specificity is not known. Qualities for individual bases were not recorded, and no much larger clone is one base off. The sample is drawn from a study of human T cells and chemical hapten exposure (dated by TCRdb to the early 2020s). Broadly, across the study: Libraries were pooled for sequencing, and variation in per-sample TCR yields was attributed mainly to small differences in library volumes within the pool. For every blood RNA sample, sequencing covered both the TCR alpha and TCR beta chains. The study tracked peripheral blood TCR repertoire changes in vivo during primary and secondary sensitization to the hapten diphenylcyclopropenone (DPC) in alopecia patients. Broad study findings and their caveats: Repeated subsampling changed both the strength of the expansion versus patch-test correlation and the threshold at which that correlation became significant. DPC sensitization did not change the number of TCRs with a frequency above 1 in 1000, and there was no evidence of changes in global repertoire structure.

Total RNA was extracted from unfractionated whole blood collected in Tempus Blood RNA tubes. Five healthy volunteers served as TCR sequencing controls and were bled at day 0, 2 weeks and 6 weeks. The germline V gene supplies CDR1 LGHNA and CDR2 YSLEER. The CDR3 measures 16 amino acids from cysteine to phenylalanine. Of the read, only the CDR3 DNA is kept; its 48 bases are in frame from base 1. The junction shows trimming of 4 bases on V and 2 bases on J, plus 16 bases between the germline ends. The library was prepared using 5' RACE. Sequencing relied on an Illumina MiSeq. During library preparation, unique molecular identifiers were attached to individual cDNA molecules so that TCRs could be counted quantitatively and reproducibly. On the study's bioinformatics: The median number of TCRs per sample was 95,638, ranging from about 20,000 to 690,600. V, J and CDR3 annotation of the TCR reads was carried out using the Decombinator software suite. To make PS versus PT1 abundance plots, every sample was subsampled to the same number of TCRs (28,000). Expanded TCRs were defined as absent before sensitization and observed at least eight times at the 2-week time point. Using fastp trimming at Q25 and MiXCR clonotype assembly, TCRdb reanalyzed the public sequencing data and kept in-frame beta chains. Rows merge per CDR3 protein into single entries with the most common DNA and genes. What appears here as the V and J calls and clone size reflects TCRdb's work, not the paper's. The sample records 130,000 or so distinct CDR3 sequences, around 4.1% of which are singletons. 1.3% to 1.5% of the sample is in the top ten clones.

The chain was built from TRBV4-3 and TRBJ2-3; the D segment cannot be called with confidence. The sequence was obtained from a female donor in good health. This receptor carries the CDR3 CASSRSGQANTDTQYF. The nucleotide sequence is TGCGCCAGCAGCCGTTCCGGCCAGGCAAACACAGATACGCAGTATTTT.